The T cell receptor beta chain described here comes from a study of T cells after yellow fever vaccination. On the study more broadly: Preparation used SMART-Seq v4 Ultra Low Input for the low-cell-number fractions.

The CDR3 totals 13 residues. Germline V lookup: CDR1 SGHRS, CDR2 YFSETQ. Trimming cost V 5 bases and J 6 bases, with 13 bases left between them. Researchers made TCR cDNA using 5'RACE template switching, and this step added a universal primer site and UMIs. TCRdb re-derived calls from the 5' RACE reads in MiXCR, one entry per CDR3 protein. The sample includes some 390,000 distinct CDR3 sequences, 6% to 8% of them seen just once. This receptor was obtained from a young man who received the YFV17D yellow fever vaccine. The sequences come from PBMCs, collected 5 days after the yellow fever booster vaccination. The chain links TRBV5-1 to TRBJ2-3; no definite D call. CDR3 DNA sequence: TGCGCCAGCAGTCCCCTGTTCGGGGATACGCAGTATTTT. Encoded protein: CASSPLFGDTQYF.